A single sample is the source of the 20 T cell receptor beta chains below, sequenced in a study of cytomegalovirus exposure and HLA in healthy donors. PCR primers comprised 60 Vbeta and 13 Jbeta primers. Clones were sequenced by immunoSEQ multiplex PCR, and TCRdb holds only the in-frame ones, with some missing. Across 74,000 or so clones, the top ten clones capture about 1.5% of the sample. Sequencing was performed on PBMCs. These receptors originate from an older woman in good health and CMV-seronegative.

The V and J genes are TRBV11-2 and TRBJ1-1; TRBD1 aligns across 9 bases. The germline CDR1 and CDR2 sequences are SGHAT and FQNNGV. The CDR3 has 11 amino acids. V lost 3 bases, J lost 10 bases, and 0 bases stayed unmatched. CDR3 bases: TGTGCCAGCAGCTTGACAGGGGGAGCTTTCTTT. Its translation: CASSLTGGAFF.

V and J are TRBV14 and TRBJ1-3; the D gene is possibly TRBD1 (6 bases). The germline CDR1 and CDR2 sequences are SGHDN and FVKESK. Trimming shortened V by 1 base and J by 3 bases, and 10 bases separated the two germline ends. This CDR3 comprises 15 residues. DNA for the CDR3: TGTGCCAGCAGCCAAGGACAGGCGGGTGGAAACACCATATATTTT. Its translation: CASSQGQAGGNTIYF.

V usage is TRBV27 and J usage is TRBJ2-7, with 8 bases lining up with TRBD2. Losses at the gene ends were 5 bases for V and 0 bases for J; bases not matched to a gene: 6. Germline loops: CDR1 MNHEY, CDR2 SMNVEV (reference sequence). The CDR3 runs 15 residues. CDR3 in DNA: TGTGCCAGCAGTCGGGGGGGGGTAGCCTCCTACGAGCAGTACTTC. It encodes CASSRGGVASYEQYF.

The genes are TRBV28 and TRBJ2-7, with 10 bases matching TRBD2. CDR1 and CDR2 (germline): MDHEN, SYDVKM. The CDR3 consists of 18 residues. With 2 bases clipped from V and 6 bases from J, the junction kept 16 bases outside the gene matches. The CDR3 loop is CASSLTSGMGWGRGEQYF. DNA for the CDR3: TGTGCCAGCAGTTTAACTAGCGGGATGGGATGGGGCCGGGGCGAGCAGTACTTC.

The V and J genes are TRBV18 and TRBJ1-3; D gene ambiguous. V lost 6 bases and J 0 bases, leaving 9 bases between the germline ends. The CDR3 covers 14 residues. CDR1 and CDR2 from the germline V gene are KGHSH and LQKENI. DNA of the CDR3: TGTGCCAGCTCTCTAGAGAGCTCTGGAAACACCATATATTTT. Its translation: CASSLESSGNTIYF.

The V gene is TRBV19, the J gene TRBJ2-1; 12 bases match TRBD2. In germline, CDR1 is LNHDA, CDR2 SQIVND (reference sequence). The CDR3 contains 15 residues. V trimming: 3 bases; J trimming: 6 bases; junction bases outside the gene matches: 3. CDR3 residues: CASSIPLAGGNEQFF. For the CDR3, the DNA is TGTGCCAGTAGTATCCCACTAGCGGGAGGCAATGAGCAGTTCTTC. Full variable domain (remainder filled in from reference TRBV19 and TRBJ2-1): DGGITQSPKYLFRKEGQNVTLSCEQNLNHDAMYWYRQDPGQGLRLIYYSQIVNDFQKGDIAEGYSVSREKKESFPLTVTSAQKNPTAFYLCASSIPLAGGNEQFFGPGTRLTVL.

The rearrangement joins TRBV27 to TRBJ2-5, with TRBD1 as a possible D gene (6 bases). The V gene lost 4 bases and the J gene lost 1 base, with 10 bases spanning the gap. The CDR3 runs 14 residues. CDR1 and CDR2 from the germline V gene are MNHEY and SMNVEV (reference sequence). The CDR3 loop reads CASSSLGGQETQYF. The CDR3, as DNA: TGTGCCAGCAGTTCGCTAGGGGGCCAAGAGACCCAGTACTTC.

V gene TRBV7-2 combines with J gene TRBJ2-1; TRBD2 aligns across 7 bases. The CDR3 totals 15 residues. The germline V gene has CDR1 SGHTA and CDR2 FQGNSA. V gave up 3 bases and J gave up 7 bases; unmatched junction bases: 9. The CDR3 sequence is CASSLGGGPNNEQFF. CDR3 nucleotide sequence: TGTGCCAGCAGCTTGGGGGGAGGGCCGAATAATGAGCAGTTCTTC.

CDR3 loop: CASSRGTGLSGYTDTQYF. CDR3 DNA sequence: TGCGCCAGCAGCCGGGGGACAGGGCTTAGCGGCTACACAGATACGCAGTATTTT. The V call is TRBV5-1, the J call TRBJ2-3; 9 bases agree with TRBD1. The CDR3 contains 18 residues. V shed 4 bases and J 2 bases; nucleotides not matched to a gene: 14. The germline V gene encodes CDR1 SGHRS and CDR2 YFSETQ.

The chain has TRBV28 and TRBJ2-7, with 8 positions matching TRBD1. V lost 5 bases and J lost 10; bases outside the gene matches: 7. The germline V gene has CDR1 MDHEN and CDR2 SYDVKM. CDR3 length: 12 amino acids. For the CDR3, the DNA is TGTGCCAGCAGTGGACAGGGTTCTTCCCAGTACTTC. This codes for CASSGQGSSQYF.

The CDR3 protein is CASSFRPGSYNEQFF. In nucleotides, the CDR3 is TGTGCCAGCAGCTTTCGGCCAGGCTCCTACAATGAGCAGTTCTTC. The chain uses TRBV11-1 and TRBJ2-1; no definite D call. V lost 3 bases and J 0 bases, leaving 9 bases between the germline ends. There are 15 residues in the CDR3. Germline-derived CDR1 and CDR2 are SGHAT and FQDESV (reference sequence).

V gene TRBV15 combines with J gene TRBJ2-7, with a tentative D call TRBD1 (7 bases). From germline, CDR1 is LNHNV and CDR2 YYDKDF (reference sequence). CDR3 length: 14 residues. Trimming took 3 bases from V and 4 from J, leaving 13 bases between them. CDR3 loop: CATSRETGRYEQYF. The CDR3 region has the DNA TGTGCCACCAGCAGGGAGACAGGGAGGTACGAGCAGTACTTC.

J is TRBJ2-1 and V is TRBV6-6; D may be TRBD2 (6 bases). This CDR3 is built from 14 residues. Trimming removed 10 bases at V and 4 bases at J, with 17 bases between. CDR1 is MNHNY and CDR2 is SVGAGI in the germline V gene (reference sequence). In nucleotides, the CDR3 is TGTGCCACCTACTCCCCCCGGGAGTACAATGAGCAGTTCTTC. Its translation is CATYSPREYNEQFF.

V and J are TRBV2 and TRBJ2-3; the D is unclear. This CDR3 region has 14 residues. V lost 3 bases and J lost 6, with 13 bases in between. Germline assignment: CDR1 SNHLY and CDR2 FYNNEI. The CDR3 loop is CASSDPSSQDTQYF. CDR3 DNA sequence: TGTGCCAGCAGTGACCCGTCGTCGCAGGATACGCAGTATTTT.

The CDR3 here is CASSSGASANTQYF. DNA for the CDR3: TGCGCCAGCAGCTCCGGAGCTAGCGCGAATACGCAGTATTTT. V and J are TRBV5-1 and TRBJ2-3; D possibly corresponds to TRBD2 (6 bases). The CDR3 is made up of 14 amino acids. V dropped 3 bases and J dropped 7 bases, with 15 bases sitting between them. Germline CDR1 reads SGHRS; CDR2 reads YFSETQ. The full variable domain, completed using reference TRBV5-1 and TRBJ2-3, is KAGVTQTPRYLIKTRGQQVTLSCSPISGHRSVSWYQQTPGQGLQFLFEYFSETQRNKGNFPGRFSGRQFSNSRSEMNVSTLELGDSALYLCASSSGASANTQYFGPGTRLTVL.

The chain links TRBV27 to TRBJ2-3; 12 bases are shared with TRBD2. CDR1 and CDR2 (germline): MNHEY, SMNVEV (reference sequence). V was clipped by 5 bases and J by 6 bases; unmatched bases: 6. The CDR3 covers 15 residues. Here the CDR3 DNA reads TGTGCCAGCAGTCCCGGACTAGCGGGACCCGATACGCAGTATTTT. This sequence encodes CASSPGLAGPDTQYF.

This chain joins TRBV28 and TRBJ2-7; possible D gene TRBD2, 6 bases. Per the germline V gene, CDR1 is MDHEN and CDR2 is SYDVKM. The CDR3 length is 14 residues. The V and J ends lost 7 bases and 6 bases respectively, with 19 bases between them. The CDR3 is CASTLGLLGPEQYF. The CDR3 DNA sequence: TGTGCCAGCACCCTGGGACTGCTCGGTCCCGAGCAGTACTTC.

J is TRBJ1-5 and V is TRBV19; the D gene is possibly TRBD1 (5 bases). Germline CDR1 and CDR2: LNHDA and SQIVND (reference sequence). Trimming cost V 6 bases and J 3 bases, with 15 bases left between them. This CDR3 is built from 15 residues. This chain's CDR3 is CASRRQRHDNQPQHF. DNA of the CDR3: TGTGCCAGTAGGAGACAGAGGCATGACAATCAGCCCCAGCATTTT.

The genes are TRBV7-9 and TRBJ1-1; no clear D gene. This CDR3 is 12 amino acids long. Germline V CDR1 and CDR2: SEHNR, FQNEAQ (reference sequence). V lost 3 bases, J lost 3 bases, and 5 bases lay in between. The CDR3 DNA follows: TGTGCCAGCAGCTTCGAGGACACTGAAGCTTTCTTT. Protein product: CASSFEDTEAFF. Combining the CDR3 with reference TRBV7-9 and TRBJ1-1 gives the whole variable domain DTGVSQNPRHKITKRGQNVTFRCDPISEHNRLYWYRQTLGQGPEFLTYFQNEAQLEKSRLLSDRFSAERPKGSFSTLEIQRTEQGDSAMYLCASSFEDTEAFFGQGTRLTVV.

The chain uses TRBV5-1 and TRBJ2-7; no reliable D call. The CDR3 is 14 amino acids. Germline-derived CDR1 and CDR2 are SGHRS and YFSETQ. V lost 3 bases and J 4 bases, leaving 14 bases between the germline ends. The chain's CDR3 is CASSSDQRTYEQYF. CDR3 coding DNA: TGCGCCAGCAGCTCGGATCAGCGAACGTACGAGCAGTACTTC.